The 23 T cell receptor beta chains below come from one sample, sequenced in a study of CD8 T cells in Susac syndrome. Random hexamers served to reverse transcribe roughly 0.45 to 1 ug RNA. TCRdb called the immunoSEQ multiplex PCR reads again in MiXCR, with one record for every CDR3 protein. The table shows roughly 100,000 distinct CDR3 sequences, with about 94% occurring only once. The source material was CD4+ T cells from PBMCs. The receptors originated from a human donor with Susac syndrome.

The J gene is TRBJ2-1, the V gene TRBV19; 9 bases agree with TRBD1. In germline, CDR1 is LNHDA, CDR2 SQIVND (reference sequence). The CDR3 covers 15 residues. V lost 6 bases and J lost 4; bases outside the gene matches: 7. DNA for the CDR3: TGTGCCAGTAGCCTTCCGGGACAGGGATACAATGAGCAGTTCTTC. This codes for CASSLPGQGYNEQFF.

V and J are TRBV7-2 and TRBJ2-2; D gene uncertain. Germline CDR1 and CDR2: SGHTA and FQGNSA. The CDR3 consists of 13 residues. Trimming left V 7 bases short and J 6 bases short, with 12 bases between. Here the CDR3 DNA reads TGTGCCAGCAAAGGGTCCTCGCCCGGGGAGCTGTTTTTT. It is translated as CASKGSSPGELFF.

The chain recombines TRBV29-1 with TRBJ1-5, with 7 bases that match TRBD1. Germline values: CDR1 SQVTM, CDR2 ANQGSEA. V lost 6 bases, J lost 6 bases, and 8 bases stayed unmatched. There are 13 residues in the CDR3. CDR3 protein: CSVGQLGGQPQHF. The CDR3 DNA follows: TGCAGCGTGGGACAGTTAGGAGGTCAGCCCCAGCATTTT.

About this clonotype: One end of the junction varies from germline; a read error may be responsible. The chain employs TRBV9 and TRBJ1-2; D is possibly TRBD1 (5 bases). The CDR3 is 13 amino acids. Looked up from germline, CDR1 is SGDLS and CDR2 is YYNGEE. The CDR3 coding sequence is TGTGCCAGCGGCGTAGCTCCGGGGGAGGGCTACACCTTC. Translating it yields CASGVAPGEGYTF. Together with reference TRBV9 and TRBJ1-2, the CDR3 gives the full variable domain: DSGVTQTPKHLITATGQRVTLRCSPRSGDLSVYWYQQSLDQGLQFLIQYYNGEERAKGNILERFSAQQFPDLHSELNLSSLELGDSALYFCASGVAPGEGYTFGSGTRLTVV.

The chain carries TRBV3-1 and TRBJ1-2; D uncertain. This CDR3 comprises 13 residues. V was cut by 8 bases and J by 4 bases, with 14 bases left in between. Germline CDR1 and CDR2: LGHDT and YNNKEL (reference sequence). The CDR3 DNA reads TGTGCCAGCGCAGGACTAACCGGCTATGGCTACACCTTC. Protein product: CASAGLTGYGYTF.

The gene calls are TRBV14 and TRBJ1-1; D is unclear. Trimming took off 0 bases at V and 3 bases at J, with 5 bases between the two ends. The CDR3 runs 13 residues. Looked up from germline, CDR1 is SGHDN and CDR2 is FVKESK. The CDR3 bases are TGTGCCAGCAGCCAAGAGGAGCACACTGAAGCTTTCTTT. As protein: CASSQEEHTEAFF.

This chain connects TRBV29-1 to TRBJ2-7; 7 bases map to TRBD1. CDR1 and CDR2 from the germline V gene are SQVTM and ANQGSEA. Losses at the gene ends were 3 bases for V and 2 bases for J; bases not matched to a gene: 7. This CDR3 comprises 14 residues. CDR3 nucleotides: TGCAGCGTTGAGAGCGAGACAGGGCCCTACGAGCAGTACTTC. This translates into CSVESETGPYEQYF.

For this clonotype: The CDR3 end shows no conserved phenylalanine or tryptophan, and so a read error is likely. Here the CDR3 DNA reads TGCGCCAGCAGCCTGACAGGGACGGGGGCCAACGTCCTGACTGTC. This codes for CASSLTGTGANVLTV. The rearrangement uses TRBV5-1 and TRBJ2-6; 7 nucleotides align to TRBD1. The germline CDR1 and CDR2 sequences are SGHRS and YFSETQ. V lost 4 bases, J lost 4 bases, and 5 bases stayed unmatched. There are 15 residues in the CDR3.

The chain joins TRBV25-1 to TRBJ2-7, with D perhaps TRBD2 (8 bases). Trimming stripped 4 bases from V and 7 bases from J, with 17 bases between. CDR1 is MGHDK and CDR2 is SYGVNS in the germline V gene. The CDR3 has 14 residues. This CDR3 is CASSVGLGGREQYF. The CDR3 DNA reads TGTGCCAGCAGTGTGGGACTAGGGGGCCGGGAGCAGTACTTC.

The rearrangement uses TRBV6-5 and TRBJ2-1; weak D call: TRBD2 (6 bases). Germline lookup yields CDR1 MNHEY and CDR2 SVGAGI. V shed 2 bases and J shed 2 bases, with 16 bases lying between them. The CDR3 spans 17 residues. CDR3 sequence: CASSYGFRGSTYNEQFF. CDR3 DNA sequence: TGTGCCAGCAGTTACGGCTTCCGGGGGTCCACCTACAATGAGCAGTTCTTC.

The chain uses TRBV20-1 and TRBJ1-2; no clear D gene. Germline lookup yields CDR1 DFQATT and CDR2 SNEGSKA (reference sequence). The CDR3 is 11 residues long. Deletions cut 7 bases from V and 7 bases from J, with 13 bases between. CDR3 nucleotides: TGCAGTGTCTCGACGGGCTTTGGCTACACCTTC. Its translation: CSVSTGFGYTF.

The J gene is TRBJ2-5, the V gene TRBV29-1; D may match TRBD1 or TRBD2 (6 bases each). V lost 7 bases and J lost 4, with 13 bases in between. The CDR3 length is 12 residues. CDR1 SQVTM and CDR2 ANQGSEA come from the germline V gene. As DNA, the CDR3 is TGCAGCGCAGGGGTGGGAGGAGAGACCCAGTACTTC. It codes for CSAGVGGETQYF.

The chain is built from TRBV30 and TRBJ1-1; D call uncertain. V was shortened by 0 bases and J by 0 bases, with 8 bases between the two germline ends. From germline, CDR1 is GTSNPN and CDR2 SVGIG (reference sequence). This CDR3 is 14 amino acids long. The CDR3 reads CAWSVGSLNTEAFF. In nucleotides, the CDR3 is TGTGCCTGGAGTGTAGGCAGCCTGAACACTGAAGCTTTCTTT.

The CDR3: CASSLEPIYNEQFF. Written as DNA, the CDR3 is TGTGCCAGCAGCCTTGAGCCGATATACAATGAGCAGTTCTTC. The V gene is TRBV28, the J gene TRBJ2-1; D is ambiguous. V shed 6 bases and J shed 4 bases, with 13 bases lying between them. The CDR3 sequence is 14 residues long. Germline assignment: CDR1 MDHEN and CDR2 SYDVKM.

Written as DNA, the CDR3 is TGTGCCAGCAGCCCAGGAAGGAATGCCTACGAGCAGTACTTC. It encodes CASSPGRNAYEQYF. V gene TRBV7-2 combines with J gene TRBJ2-7; D not resolved. V lost 5 bases to trimming and J lost 2 bases, with 13 bases between them. The germline V gene encodes CDR1 SGHTA and CDR2 FQGNSA. There are 14 residues in the CDR3.

V usage is TRBV29-1 and J usage is TRBJ1-2; D is possibly TRBD1 (5 bases). Between the trimmed V and J ends, which lost 3 bases and 5 bases, there was a span of 16 bases. The CDR3 sequence is 14 residues long. Per the germline V gene, CDR1 is SQVTM and CDR2 is ANQGSEA. DNA of the CDR3: TGCAGCGTTGATAACCGGGACGGAGGATATGGCTACACCTTC. This codes for CSVDNRDGGYGYTF.

The chain combines TRBV20-1 with TRBJ2-4, with D tentatively TRBD1 or TRBD2 (5 bases each). V was clipped by 3 bases and J by 8 bases, with 17 bases between them. CDR3 length: 14 residues. CDR1 is DFQATT and CDR2 is SNEGSKA in the germline V gene (reference sequence). The chain's CDR3 is CSASGLRVGDIQYF. The CDR3 nucleotides are TGCAGTGCTAGTGGGTTACGGGTGGGGGACATTCAGTACTTC.

This sequence joins TRBV15 and TRBJ2-5; no clear D. The CDR3 totals 14 residues. Looked up from germline, CDR1 is LNHNV and CDR2 is YYDKDF (reference sequence). V shed 3 bases and J shed 8 bases, with 16 bases lying between them. The CDR3 coding sequence is TGTGCCACCAGCAGCGTAGACGGTCTGAGTACCCAGTACTTC. This gives the protein CATSSVDGLSTQYF. Supplemented by reference TRBV15 and TRBJ2-5, the full variable domain reads DAMVIQNPRYQVTQFGKPVTLSCSQTLNHNVMYWYQQKSSQAPKLLFHYYDKDFNNEADTPDNFQSRRPNTSFCFLDIRSPGLGDTAMYLCATSSVDGLSTQYFGPGTRLLVL.

This rearrangement joins TRBV7-9 to TRBJ2-5; D gene ambiguous. Germline CDR1 is SEHNR and CDR2 is FQNEAQ (reference sequence). V lost 7 bases and J 3 bases, leaving 3 bases between the germline ends. The length of the CDR3 is 10 residues. In DNA, the CDR3 is TGTGCCAGCATGAAAGAGACCCAGTACTTC. This translates into CASMKETQYF.

The V and J genes are TRBV7-8 and TRBJ2-5, with no clear D. This CDR3 region has 10 residues. Germline loops: CDR1 SGHVS, CDR2 FQNEAQ. V shed 9 bases and J shed 4 bases, with 6 bases lying between them. CDR3 bases: TGTGCCAGTCTAGGAGAGACCCAGTACTTC. It translates to CASLGETQYF.

This rearrangement joins TRBV23-1 to TRBJ2-7, with TRBD1 matching 11 bases. TRBV23-1 is treated as an ORF (open reading frame) with a function not yet certain. CDR3 length equals 17 residues. Trimming cost V 0 bases and J 5 bases; bases outside gene matches: 9. Here the CDR3 DNA reads TGCGCCAGCAGTCAATCGAAAGGACAGGGGGCGCGGAACGAGCAGTACTTC. This translates into CASSQSKGQGARNEQYF.

V is TRBV3-1 and J is TRBJ1-6, with a possible D match to TRBD1 (6 bases). The CDR3 has 15 residues. Deletions cut 1 base from V and 13 bases from J, with 17 bases between. Germline CDR1 reads LGHDT; CDR2 reads YNNKEL (reference sequence). CDR3 DNA sequence: TGTGCCAGCAGCCAAGTCGTCGGACAGCGGTCGCCCCTCCACTTT. Translation gives CASSQVVGQRSPLHF.

The chain carries TRBV30 and TRBJ1-2, with a tentative D call TRBD1 (5 bases). The ends were cut back, 0 bases at V and 8 bases at J, with 13 bases in the middle. Per germline, CDR1 GTSNPN and CDR2 SVGIG (reference sequence). This CDR3 spans 13 amino acids. Written as DNA, the CDR3 is TGTGCCTGGAGTGTGCCGGGGCTGAAGGGCTACACCTTC. It yields the protein CAWSVPGLKGYTF.